This entry lists 11 T cell receptor beta chains sequenced from one sample in a study of metastatic and nonmetastatic thyroid tumors. With MiXCR, TCRdb called clones anew from the PCR reads. The repertoire holds about 12,000 clones, with about 12% as singletons. No treatment of any kind had been given to any patient before thyroid surgery. The sequenced material came from blood. The receptors were gathered from a female donor with papillary thyroid cancer or a benign thyroid nodule (not recorded which). Some clones in this sample may be carry-over from other donors' samples.

This clone was seen ten or more times. The V call is TRBV4-1, the J call TRBJ2-2, with 11 bases matching TRBD2. Germline loops: CDR1 MGHRA, CDR2 YSYEKL. This CDR3 is 16 amino acids long. With 7 bases clipped from V and 4 bases from J, the junction kept 8 bases outside the gene matches. This CDR3 reads CASKLAGVGTTGELFF. In nucleotides, the CDR3 is TGCGCCAGCAAACTAGCGGGAGTCGGGACCACCGGGGAGCTGTTTTTT.

This clone was found many times. V and J are TRBV7-3 and TRBJ2-7; D unclear. Germline V gives CDR1 SGHTA, CDR2 FQGTGA. The ends were cut back, 2 bases at V and 6 bases at J, with 17 bases in the middle. This CDR3 region has 15 residues. The CDR3 loop is CASSLPWKGLREQYF. CDR3 nucleotide sequence: TGTGCCAGCAGCTTACCTTGGAAAGGCCTTCGCGAGCAGTACTTC.

This clone was seen many times. A much larger clone differs from this one at a single base, so this may be a read error. The gene calls are TRBV20-1 and TRBJ2-7; 10 positions agree with TRBD2. The V gene's germline CDR1 is DFQATT and CDR2 SNEGSKA (reference sequence). The CDR3 extends over 14 amino acids. CDR3 protein: CRARDLAGEEEQYF. The CDR3 nucleotides are TGCAGGGCTAGAGATCTAGCGGGAGAGGAAGAGCAGTACTTC.

Of note for this clone: An end of the junction differs from the germline gene, which may be a read error. The chain combines TRBV19 with TRBJ1-1; maybe TRBD1 (6 bases). Germline V gives CDR1 LNHDA, CDR2 SQIVND (reference sequence). This CDR3 region has 12 residues. DNA for the CDR3: TGTGTCAGTAGTGGGTTACAGGGAGAAGCTTTCTTT. It encodes CVSSGLQGEAFF.

This clone was detected many times. The V call is TRBV4-2, the J call TRBJ1-2; D gene ambiguous. CDR1 and CDR2 (germline): LGHNA, YNFKEQ. This CDR3 region has 14 residues. Trimming took 0 bases from V and 2 from J, leaving 7 bases between them. The CDR3 DNA sequence: TGTGCCAGCAGCCAAGAGGCAGTGAACTATGGCTACACCTTC. Encoded protein: CASSQEAVNYGYTF.

This clone has ten or more counts. V is TRBV6-1 and J is TRBJ2-1; 11 bases map to TRBD2. V was clipped by 2 bases and J by 9 bases; unmatched bases: 3. This CDR3 spans 14 amino acids. Germline CDR1 is MNHNS and CDR2 is SASEGT. In DNA, the CDR3 is TGTGCCAGCAGTGAAAAGACTAGCGGGATTGAGCAGTTCTTC. Translated, it gives CASSEKTSGIEQFF.

CDR3 sequence (DNA): TGCAGTGCTAGGTACGGCGGCGGAACCGGGGATCCGTTTTTT. Protein sequence: CSARYGGGTGDPFF. The chain carries TRBV20-1 and TRBJ2-2, with D possibly being TRBD2 (5 bases). CDR1 DFQATT and CDR2 SNEGSKA come from the germline V gene (reference sequence). The CDR3 covers 14 residues. V was clipped by 3 bases and J by 16 bases, with 24 bases between them.

This clone was seen many times. The rearrangement links TRBV19 to TRBJ2-2; 8 nucleotides line up with TRBD1. Germline CDR1 LNHDA, CDR2 SQIVND (reference sequence). CDR3 length: 16 residues. J was trimmed by 4 bases and V by 2 bases; bases with no gene match: 6. CDR3 in amino acids: CASSISTGGITGELFF. DNA for the CDR3: TGTGCCAGTAGTATATCTACAGGGGGAATCACCGGGGAGCTGTTTTTT.

The V and J genes are TRBV11-2 and TRBJ1-6; 7 nucleotides align to TRBD1. The CDR3 spans 16 residues. Germline CDR1 and CDR2: SGHAT and FQNNGV. The V and J ends lost 9 bases and 0 bases, in that order; junction bases with no gene match: 8. The CDR3 loop is CARSRQGSSYNSPLHF. The CDR3 DNA reads as TGTGCCAGGAGCAGACAGGGCAGCTCCTATAATTCACCCCTCCACTTT.

This clone was picked up many times. The CDR3 DNA reads as TGTGCCAGCAGCCTGCAGAGAAACACTGAAGCTTTCTTT. Protein: CASSLQRNTEAFF. This chain uses TRBV11-1 with TRBJ1-1; D remains unclear. Germline CDR1 reads SGHAT; CDR2 reads FQDESV (reference sequence). The CDR3 is 13 amino acids. Trimming took off 5 bases at V and 2 bases at J, with 9 bases between the two ends.

The sample holds many counts of this clone. The chain is built from TRBV10-3 and TRBJ2-4; D not certain. CDR3 length equals 14 residues. Germline V CDR1 and CDR2: ENHRY, SYGVKD. With 4 bases removed from V and 0 bases from J, the gap between germline ends came to 7 bases. The CDR3 DNA follows: TGTGCCATCAGTGCTTCAGGAGCCAAAAACATTCAGTACTTC. This sequence encodes CAISASGAKNIQYF.